This TCR beta chain derives from a study of beta chain features in type 1 diabetes. Study-wide results and caveats: People with Type 1 diabetes carried modestly yet significantly shorter TCRB CDR3s in all four CD4+ subsets. Possible PCR preference for shorter templates applied equally to patients and controls. Naive, central memory and regulatory TCRB repertoires appeared more similar among patients than healthy donors.

This CDR3 region has 15 residues. Germline CDR1 LNHNV, CDR2 YYDKDF (reference sequence). V gave up 0 bases and J gave up 2 bases, with 10 bases separating them. Every single donor gave one heparinised blood draw, and these averaged roughly 0.11 L. With respect to this clone: Its antigen is not identified.

cDNA synthesis used the whole RNA isolate, giving expressed TCRB sequences. Libraries were prepared by immunoSEQ multiplex PCR; TCRdb keeps only in-frame clonotypes and omits some of them. This sample yields about 180,000 clones, of which less than 10% are seen a single time; roughly 0.46% belongs to the top ten. The chain recombines TRBV15 with TRBJ1-2, with D hard to call. The sample comprised central memory CD4+ T cells from blood. This TCR was sampled from a man younger than 35 with type 1 diabetes. CDR3 in DNA: TGTGCCACCAGCAGAGATCTGGGCAGAAACTATGGCTACACCTTC. Amino acids: CATSRDLGRNYGYTF.